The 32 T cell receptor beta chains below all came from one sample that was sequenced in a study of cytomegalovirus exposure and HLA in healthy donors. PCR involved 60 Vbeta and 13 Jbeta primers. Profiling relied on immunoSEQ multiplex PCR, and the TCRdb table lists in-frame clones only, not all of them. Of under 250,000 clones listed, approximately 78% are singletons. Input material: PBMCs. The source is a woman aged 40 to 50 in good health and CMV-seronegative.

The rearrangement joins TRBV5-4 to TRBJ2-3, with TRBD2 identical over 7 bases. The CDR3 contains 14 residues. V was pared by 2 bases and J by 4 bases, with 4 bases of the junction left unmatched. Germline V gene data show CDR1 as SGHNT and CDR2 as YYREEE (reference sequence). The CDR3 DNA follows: TGTGCCAGCAGCTTCGGGGGGTCCGCAGATACGCAGTATTTT. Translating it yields CASSFGGSADTQYF.

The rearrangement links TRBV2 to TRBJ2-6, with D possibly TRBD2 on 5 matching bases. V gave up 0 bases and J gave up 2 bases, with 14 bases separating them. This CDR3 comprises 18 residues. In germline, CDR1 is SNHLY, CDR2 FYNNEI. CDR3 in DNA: TGTGCCAGCAGTGAAGCGCTTGGTTTGGGAGCTGGGGCCAACGTCCTGACTTTC. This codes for CASSEALGLGAGANVLTF.

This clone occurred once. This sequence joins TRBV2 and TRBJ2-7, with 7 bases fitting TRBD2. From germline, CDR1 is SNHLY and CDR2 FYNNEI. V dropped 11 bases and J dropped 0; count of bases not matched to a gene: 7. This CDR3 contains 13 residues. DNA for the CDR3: TGTGCCGGCGGGAGATTGGGCTCCTACGAGCAGTACTTC. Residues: CAGGRLGSYEQYF.

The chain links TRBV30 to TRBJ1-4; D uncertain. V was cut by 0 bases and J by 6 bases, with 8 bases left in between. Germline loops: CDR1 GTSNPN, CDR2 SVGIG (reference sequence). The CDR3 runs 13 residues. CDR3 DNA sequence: TGTGCCTGGAGTGTAGATGCGTATGAAAAACTGTTTTTT. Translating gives CAWSVDAYEKLFF.

Here the CDR3 DNA reads TGTGCCAGCAGCGTGGGACTAGCGAATTCCTACGAGCAGTACTTC. The encoded protein is CASSVGLANSYEQYF. The V and J genes are TRBV9 and TRBJ2-7, with 10 bases identical to TRBD2. V shed 2 bases, J shed 1 base, and the junction held 3 bases outside the gene matches. The CDR3 totals 15 residues. CDR1 and CDR2 from the germline V gene are SGDLS and YYNGEE.

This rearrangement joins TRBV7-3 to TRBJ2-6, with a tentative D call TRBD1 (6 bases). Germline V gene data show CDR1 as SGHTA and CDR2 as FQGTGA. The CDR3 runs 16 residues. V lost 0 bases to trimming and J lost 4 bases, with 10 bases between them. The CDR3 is CASSLTAGAGANVLTF. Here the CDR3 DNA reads TGTGCCAGCAGCTTAACCGCAGGGGCCGGGGCCAACGTCCTGACTTTC. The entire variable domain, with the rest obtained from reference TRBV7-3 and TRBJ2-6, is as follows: GAGVSQTPSNKVTEKGKYVELRCDPISGHTALYWYRQSLGQGPEFLIYFQGTGAADDSGLPNDRFFAVRPEGSVSTLKIQRTERGDSAVYLCASSLTAGAGANVLTFGAGSRLTVL.

DNA for the CDR3: TGTGCCAGCTCCCGGGACTCAGCCGCCTACGAGCAGTACTTC. Translated: CASSRDSAAYEQYF. The chain couples TRBV6-6 to TRBJ2-7; D is possibly TRBD2 (6 bases). Looked up from germline, CDR1 is MNHNY and CDR2 is SVGAGI (reference sequence). This CDR3 comprises 14 residues. V lost 8 bases and J lost 2, with 16 bases in between.

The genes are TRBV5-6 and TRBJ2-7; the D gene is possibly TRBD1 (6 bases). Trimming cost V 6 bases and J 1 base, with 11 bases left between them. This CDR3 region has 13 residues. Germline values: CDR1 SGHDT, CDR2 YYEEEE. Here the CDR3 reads CASIKQGSYEQYF. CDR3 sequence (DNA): TGTGCCAGCATCAAACAGGGTTCCTACGAGCAGTACTTC.

For the CDR3, the DNA is TGTGCCAGCTCACCCCCCATGGATACGCAGTATTTT. It translates to CASSPPMDTQYF. The chain joins TRBV18 to TRBJ2-3, with D hard to call. CDR1 is KGHSH and CDR2 is LQKENI in the germline V gene. Trimming pared 3 bases from V and 6 bases from J, leaving 7 bases between. CDR3 size: 12 residues.

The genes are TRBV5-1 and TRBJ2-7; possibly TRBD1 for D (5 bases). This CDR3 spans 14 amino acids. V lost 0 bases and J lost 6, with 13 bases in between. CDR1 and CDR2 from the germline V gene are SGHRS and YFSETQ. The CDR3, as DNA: TGCGCCAGCAGCTTGGCGGGTGCTAGGGGCGAGCAGTACTTC. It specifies CASSLAGARGEQYF.

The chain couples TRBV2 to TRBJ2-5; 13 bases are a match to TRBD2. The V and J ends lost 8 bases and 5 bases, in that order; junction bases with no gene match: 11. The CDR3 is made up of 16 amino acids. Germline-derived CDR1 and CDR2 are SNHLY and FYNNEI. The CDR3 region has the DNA TGTGCCAGCTTTCTTAGTACTAGCGGGAGGGAGGAGACCCAGTACTTC. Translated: CASFLSTSGREETQYF.

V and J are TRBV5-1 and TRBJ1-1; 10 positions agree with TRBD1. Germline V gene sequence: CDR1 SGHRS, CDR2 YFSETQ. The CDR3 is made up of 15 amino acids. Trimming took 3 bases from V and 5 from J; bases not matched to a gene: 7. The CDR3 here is CASSSRTGGKTEAFF. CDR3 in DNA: TGCGCCAGCAGCTCGCGGACAGGGGGTAAAACTGAAGCTTTCTTT. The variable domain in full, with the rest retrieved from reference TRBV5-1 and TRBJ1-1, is KAGVTQTPRYLIKTRGQQVTLSCSPISGHRSVSWYQQTPGQGLQFLFEYFSETQRNKGNFPGRFSGRQFSNSRSEMNVSTLELGDSALYLCASSSRTGGKTEAFFGQGTRLTVV.

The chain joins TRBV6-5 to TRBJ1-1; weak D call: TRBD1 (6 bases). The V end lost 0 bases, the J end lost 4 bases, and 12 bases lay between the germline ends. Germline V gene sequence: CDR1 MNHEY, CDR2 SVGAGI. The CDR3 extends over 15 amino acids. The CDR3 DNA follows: TGTGCCAGCAGTTACTCAGCGGGGGCGACCACTGAAGCTTTCTTT. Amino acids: CASSYSAGATTEAFF.

The CDR3 nucleotides read TGCGCCAGCAGCCCCGGACAGGGGGGTCAGCCCCAGCATTTT. Translation: CASSPGQGGQPQHF. The chain uses TRBV5-1 and TRBJ1-5; TRBD1 matches at 10 bases. From germline, CDR1 is SGHRS and CDR2 YFSETQ. Germline trimming cut 4 bases from V and 6 bases from J; bases unmatched to any gene: 4. CDR3 length equals 14 residues.

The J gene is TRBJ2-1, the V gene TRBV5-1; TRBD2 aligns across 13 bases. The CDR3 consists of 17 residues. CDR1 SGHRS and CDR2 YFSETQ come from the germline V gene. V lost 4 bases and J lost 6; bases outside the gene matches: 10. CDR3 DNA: TGCGCCAGCAGCCGTAGAAGGACTAGCGGGAGTTTCAATGAGCAGTTCTTC. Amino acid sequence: CASSRRRTSGSFNEQFF.

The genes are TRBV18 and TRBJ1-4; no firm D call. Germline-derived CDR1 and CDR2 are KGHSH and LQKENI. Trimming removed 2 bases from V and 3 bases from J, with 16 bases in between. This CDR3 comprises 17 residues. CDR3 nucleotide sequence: TGTGCCAGCTCACCAATCCATTCCACCCACTCTAATGAAAAACTGTTTTTT. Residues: CASSPIHSTHSNEKLFF.

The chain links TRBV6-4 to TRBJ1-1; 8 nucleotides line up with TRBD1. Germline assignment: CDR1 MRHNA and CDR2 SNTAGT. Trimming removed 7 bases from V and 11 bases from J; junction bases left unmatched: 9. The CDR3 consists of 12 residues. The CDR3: CASKGQGSHAFF. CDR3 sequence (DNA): TGTGCCAGCAAAGGACAGGGTTCGCATGCTTTCTTT.

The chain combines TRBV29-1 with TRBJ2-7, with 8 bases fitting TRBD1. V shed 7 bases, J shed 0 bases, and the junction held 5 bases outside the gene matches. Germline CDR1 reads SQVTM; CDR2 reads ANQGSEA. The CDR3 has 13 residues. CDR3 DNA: TGCAGCGCCCGGGACAGGAACTCCTACGAGCAGTACTTC. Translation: CSARDRNSYEQYF.

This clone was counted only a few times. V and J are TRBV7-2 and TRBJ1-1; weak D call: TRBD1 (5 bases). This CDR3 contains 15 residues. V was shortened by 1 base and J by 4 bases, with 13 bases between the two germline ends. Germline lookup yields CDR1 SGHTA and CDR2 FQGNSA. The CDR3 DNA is TGTGCCAGCAGCTTAGGATCCGGCGGGGGCACTGAAGCTTTCTTT. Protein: CASSLGSGGGTEAFF.

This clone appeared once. In nucleotides, the CDR3 is TGTGCCAGCAGTTTAGAGGGCCCCCATGAGAGCTCTGGAAACACCATATATTTT. As protein: CASSLEGPHESSGNTIYF. The chain is built from TRBV27 and TRBJ1-3, with D hard to call. Germline-derived CDR1 and CDR2 are MNHEY and SMNVEV (reference sequence). Trimming took 2 bases from V and 0 from J, leaving 17 bases between them. This CDR3 comprises 18 residues.

The CDR3 loop reads CASLLRTGATGELFF. Here the CDR3 DNA reads TGTGCCAGCCTCCTCCGGACAGGGGCCACCGGGGAGCTGTTTTTT. This chain uses TRBV6-1 with TRBJ2-2, with TRBD1 identical over 9 bases. Germline V CDR1 and CDR2: MNHNS, SASEGT. This CDR3 contains 15 residues. Losses at the gene ends were 8 bases for V and 4 bases for J; bases not matched to a gene: 8.

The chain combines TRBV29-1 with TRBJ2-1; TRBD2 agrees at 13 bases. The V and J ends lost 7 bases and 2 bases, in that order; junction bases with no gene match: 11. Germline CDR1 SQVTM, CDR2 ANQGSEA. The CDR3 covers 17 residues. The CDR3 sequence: CSAALGTSGTTYNEQFF. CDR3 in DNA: TGCAGCGCTGCCCTCGGGACTAGCGGGACCACCTACAATGAGCAGTTCTTC.

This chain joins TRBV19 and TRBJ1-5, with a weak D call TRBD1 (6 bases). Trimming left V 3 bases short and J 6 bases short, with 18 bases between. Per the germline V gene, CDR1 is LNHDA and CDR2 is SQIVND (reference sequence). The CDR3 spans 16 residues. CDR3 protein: CASSIWAQGRSQPQHF. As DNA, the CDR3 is TGTGCCAGTAGTATTTGGGCCCAGGGGCGAAGTCAGCCCCAGCATTTT.

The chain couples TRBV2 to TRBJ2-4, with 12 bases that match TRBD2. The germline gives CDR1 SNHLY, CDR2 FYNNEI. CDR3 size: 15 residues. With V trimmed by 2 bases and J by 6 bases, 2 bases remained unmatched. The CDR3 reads CASSELAGGTNIQYF. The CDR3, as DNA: TGTGCCAGCAGTGAACTAGCGGGGGGGACAAACATTCAGTACTTC. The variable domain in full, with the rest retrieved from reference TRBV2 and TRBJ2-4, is EPEVTQTPSHQVTQMGQEVILRCVPISNHLYFYWYRQILGQKVEFLVSFYNNEISEKSEIFDDQFSVERPDGSNFTLKIRSTKLEDSAMYFCASSELAGGTNIQYFGAGTRLSVL.

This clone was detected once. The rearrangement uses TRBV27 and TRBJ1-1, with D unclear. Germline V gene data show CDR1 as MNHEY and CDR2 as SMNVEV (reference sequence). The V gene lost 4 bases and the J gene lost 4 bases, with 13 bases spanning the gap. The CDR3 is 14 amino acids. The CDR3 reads CASSWATASTEAFF. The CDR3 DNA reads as TGTGCCAGCAGTTGGGCTACCGCAAGCACTGAAGCTTTCTTT.

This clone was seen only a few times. As DNA, the CDR3 is TGTGCGGGAGTTGGGGCCAACGTCCTGACTTTC. Translating gives CAGVGANVLTF. The chain couples TRBV27 to TRBJ2-6; D is possibly TRBD2 (5 bases). Germline V gene data show CDR1 as MNHEY and CDR2 as SMNVEV (reference sequence). The CDR3 covers 11 residues.

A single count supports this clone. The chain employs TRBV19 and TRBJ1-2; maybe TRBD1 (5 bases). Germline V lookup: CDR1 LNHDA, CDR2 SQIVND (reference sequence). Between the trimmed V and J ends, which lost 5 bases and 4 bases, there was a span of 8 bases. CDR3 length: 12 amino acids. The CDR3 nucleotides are TGTGCCAGTAGTGGAGACAGCTATGGCTACACCTTC. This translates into CASSGDSYGYTF.

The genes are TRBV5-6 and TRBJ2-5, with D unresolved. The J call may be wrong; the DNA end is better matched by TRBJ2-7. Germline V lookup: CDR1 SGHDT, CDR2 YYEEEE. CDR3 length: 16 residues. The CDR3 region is CASSSRGGIFSYEQYF. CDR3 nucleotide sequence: TGTGCCAGCAGCTCCCGCGGCGGTATCTTTTCCTACGAGCAGTACTTC.

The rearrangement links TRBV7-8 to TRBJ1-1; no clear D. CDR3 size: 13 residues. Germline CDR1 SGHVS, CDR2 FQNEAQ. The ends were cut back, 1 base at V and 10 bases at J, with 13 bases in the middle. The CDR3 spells CASSLEAGSLAFF. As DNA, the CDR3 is TGTGCCAGCAGCTTAGAGGCGGGCTCGTTAGCTTTCTTT.

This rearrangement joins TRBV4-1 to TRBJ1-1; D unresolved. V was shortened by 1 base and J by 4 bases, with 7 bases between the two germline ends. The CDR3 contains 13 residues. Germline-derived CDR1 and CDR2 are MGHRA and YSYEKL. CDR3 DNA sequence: TGCGCCAGCAGCCAAGCGTATCGCACTGAAGCTTTCTTT. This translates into CASSQAYRTEAFF.

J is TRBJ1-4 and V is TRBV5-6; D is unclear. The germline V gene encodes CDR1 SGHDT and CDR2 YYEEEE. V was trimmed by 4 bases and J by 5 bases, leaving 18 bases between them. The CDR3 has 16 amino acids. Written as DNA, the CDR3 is TGTGCCAGCAGCAGGTGGGCGGGCAGGATAAATGAAAAACTGTTTTTT. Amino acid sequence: CASSRWAGRINEKLFF.

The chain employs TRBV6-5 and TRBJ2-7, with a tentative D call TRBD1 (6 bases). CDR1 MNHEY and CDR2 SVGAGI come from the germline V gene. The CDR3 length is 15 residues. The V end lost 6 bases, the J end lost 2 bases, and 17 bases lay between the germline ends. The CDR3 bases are TGTGCCAGCAGCGGAACAGGGATGAACCCCTACGAGCAGTACTTC. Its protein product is CASSGTGMNPYEQYF.